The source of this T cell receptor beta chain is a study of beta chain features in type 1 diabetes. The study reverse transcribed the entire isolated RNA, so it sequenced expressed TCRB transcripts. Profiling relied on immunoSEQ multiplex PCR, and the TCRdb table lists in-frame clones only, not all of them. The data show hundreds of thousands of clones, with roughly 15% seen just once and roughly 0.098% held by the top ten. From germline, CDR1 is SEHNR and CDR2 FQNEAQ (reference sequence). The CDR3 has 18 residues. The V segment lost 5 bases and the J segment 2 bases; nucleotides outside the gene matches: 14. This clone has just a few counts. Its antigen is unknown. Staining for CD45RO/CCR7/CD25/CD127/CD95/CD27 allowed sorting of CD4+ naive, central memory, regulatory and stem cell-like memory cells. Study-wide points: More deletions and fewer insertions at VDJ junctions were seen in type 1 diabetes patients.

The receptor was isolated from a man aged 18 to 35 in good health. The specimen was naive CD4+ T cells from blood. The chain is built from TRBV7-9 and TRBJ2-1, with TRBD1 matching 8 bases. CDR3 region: CASSPGQGAIITYNEQFF. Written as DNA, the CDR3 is TGTGCCAGCAGCCCGGGCCAGGGGGCGATAATCACCTACAATGAGCAGTTCTTC.